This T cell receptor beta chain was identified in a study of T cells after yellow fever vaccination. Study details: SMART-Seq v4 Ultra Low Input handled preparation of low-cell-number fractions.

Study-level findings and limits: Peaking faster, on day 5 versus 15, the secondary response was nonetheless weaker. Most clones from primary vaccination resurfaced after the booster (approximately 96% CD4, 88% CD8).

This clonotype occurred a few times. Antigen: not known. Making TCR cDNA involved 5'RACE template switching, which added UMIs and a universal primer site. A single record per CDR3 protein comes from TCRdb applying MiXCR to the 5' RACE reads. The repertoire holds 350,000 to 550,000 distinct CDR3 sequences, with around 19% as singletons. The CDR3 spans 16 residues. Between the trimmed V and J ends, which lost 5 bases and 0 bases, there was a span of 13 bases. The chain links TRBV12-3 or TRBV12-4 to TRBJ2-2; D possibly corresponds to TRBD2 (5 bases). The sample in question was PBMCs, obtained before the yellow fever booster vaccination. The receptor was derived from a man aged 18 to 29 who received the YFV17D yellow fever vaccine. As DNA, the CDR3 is TGTGCCAGCAGTACTATCCGGGATCCGAACACCGGGGAGCTGTTTTTT. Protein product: CASSTIRDPNTGELFF.